The clone carrying this T cell receptor beta chain came up many times. The antigen is not known. V shed 6 bases and J 8 bases; nucleotides not matched to a gene: 7. The CDR3 length is 14 residues. The record originates from a study of T cells after yellow fever vaccination. Findings and caveats of the study: Researchers cautioned that FACS-sorted repertoires could harbor abundant clonotypes contaminating from the bulk population.

UMIs were added to TCR cDNA along with a universal primer site when it was made by 5'RACE template switching. TCRdb used MiXCR to reprocess the 5' RACE reads, holding one entry per CDR3 protein. Altogether under 200,000 distinct CDR3 sequences are present, 6% to 7.5% being singletons, with the ten largest covering under 3%. The rearrangement joins TRBV12-3 or TRBV12-4 to TRBJ2-1; 10 positions match TRBD1. Source: CD4+ T cells sorted from PBMCs, taken 5 days after the first yellow fever vaccination. The sequence derives from a man younger than 35 who received the YFV17D yellow fever vaccine. CDR3 DNA: TGTGCCAGCAGGCCGGGACAGGGGAGTTATGAGCAGTTCTTC. Amino acid sequence: CASRPGQGSYEQFF.